This record covers a single T cell receptor beta chain. Universal primer sites and UMIs were introduced during 5'RACE template-switching synthesis of TCR cDNA. TCRdb re-called the 5' RACE reads through MiXCR, storing one row per CDR3 protein. The top ten clones hold more than 13% of a sample with around 590,000 distinct CDR3 sequences, 9% to 15% of them seen once. This entry belongs to a study of T cells after yellow fever vaccination. About the study: For low cell numbers, libraries were made with SMART-Seq v4 Ultra Low Input.

Trimming took off 6 bases at V and 3 bases at J, with 12 bases between the two ends. CDR3 length: 13 amino acids. This clonotype was sampled from a man younger than 40 who received the YFV17D yellow fever vaccine. The rearrangement uses TRBV12-3 or TRBV12-4 and TRBJ2-7, with unresolved D. Sequences were derived from PBMCs, sampled on the day of the yellow fever booster vaccination. The CDR3 loop reads CASRRSPGYEQYF. The CDR3, as DNA: TGTGCCAGCAGGCGGAGTCCTGGCTACGAGCAGTACTTC.